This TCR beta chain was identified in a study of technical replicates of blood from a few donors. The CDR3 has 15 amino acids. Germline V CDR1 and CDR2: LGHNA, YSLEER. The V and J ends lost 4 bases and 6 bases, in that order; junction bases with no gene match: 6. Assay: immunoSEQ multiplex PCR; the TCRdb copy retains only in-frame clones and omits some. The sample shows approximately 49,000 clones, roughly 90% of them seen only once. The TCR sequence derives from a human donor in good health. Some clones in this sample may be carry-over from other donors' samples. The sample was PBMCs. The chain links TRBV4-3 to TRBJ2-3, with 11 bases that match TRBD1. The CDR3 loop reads CASSPRTGGPDTQYF. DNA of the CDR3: TGCGCCAGCAGCCCACGGACAGGGGGCCCGGATACGCAGTATTTT.